This T cell receptor beta chain was sequenced in a study of OX40 agonist ivuxolimab in advanced cancers. Study details: Ivuxolimab, an antibody that agonizes OX40 (CD134), was administered to the patients.

Clones were read by immunoSEQ multiplex PCR, and TCRdb kept only the in-frame ones, dropping some. This table holds around 39,000 clones, around 73% found once. CDR1 is SGHRS and CDR2 is YFSETQ in the germline V gene. The length of the CDR3 is 15 residues. V gave up 1 base and J gave up 0 bases; unmatched junction bases: 1. The table lists this clone with a few counts. The V gene is TRBV5-1, the J gene TRBJ1-5, with 7 bases matching TRBD1. The sequenced sample was CD4+ or CD8+ T cells sorted from blood, obtained in a trial of the OX40 agonist ivuxolimab. This TCR came from an adult with an advanced solid tumor such as melanoma, head and neck, liver or kidney cancer. CDR3: CASSLTGDSNQPQHF. The CDR3 region has the DNA TGCGCCAGCAGCTTGACAGGGGATAGCAATCAGCCCCAGCATTTT. Together with reference TRBV5-1 and TRBJ1-5, the CDR3 gives the full variable domain: KAGVTQTPRYLIKTRGQQVTLSCSPISGHRSVSWYQQTPGQGLQFLFEYFSETQRNKGNFPGRFSGRQFSNSRSEMNVSTLELGDSALYLCASSLTGDSNQPQHFGDGTRLSIL.